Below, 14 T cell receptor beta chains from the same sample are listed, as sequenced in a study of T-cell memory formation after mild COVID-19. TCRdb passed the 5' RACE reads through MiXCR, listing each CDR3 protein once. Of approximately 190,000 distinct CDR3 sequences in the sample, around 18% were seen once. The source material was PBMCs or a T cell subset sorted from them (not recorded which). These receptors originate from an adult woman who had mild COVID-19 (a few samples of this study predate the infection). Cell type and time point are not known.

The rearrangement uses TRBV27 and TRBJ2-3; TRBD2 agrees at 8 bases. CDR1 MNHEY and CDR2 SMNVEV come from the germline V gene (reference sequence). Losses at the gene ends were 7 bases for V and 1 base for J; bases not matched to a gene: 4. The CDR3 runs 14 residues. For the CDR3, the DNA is TGTGCCAGCACCCTCGGGAGGGGCACAGATACGCAGTATTTT. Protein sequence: CASTLGRGTDTQYF.

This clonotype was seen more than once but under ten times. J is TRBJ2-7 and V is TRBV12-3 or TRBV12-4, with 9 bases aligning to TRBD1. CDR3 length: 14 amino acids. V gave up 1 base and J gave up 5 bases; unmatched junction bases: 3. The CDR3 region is CASSLGTGVHEQYF. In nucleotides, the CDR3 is TGTGCCAGCAGTTTAGGGACAGGGGTACACGAGCAGTACTTC.

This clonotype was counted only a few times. The CDR3 nucleotides read TGTGCCAGCAGTGAAGCGACTAGCGGGGGATACGAGCAGTACTTC. Residues: CASSEATSGGYEQYF. This chain links TRBV6-1 with TRBJ2-7; 12 nucleotides line up with TRBD2. The CDR3 consists of 15 residues. Germline V gene lookup returns CDR1 MNHNS and CDR2 SASEGT. With V trimmed by 0 bases and J by 4 bases, 1 base remained unmatched.

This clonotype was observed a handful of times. This CDR3 is CSAIPGRTYEQYF. CDR3 bases: TGCAGTGCTATCCCGGGACGGACCTACGAGCAGTACTTC. V gene TRBV20-1 combines with J gene TRBJ2-7; either TRBD1 or TRBD2 may supply D (5 bases each). The V and J ends lost 4 bases and 2 bases respectively, with 12 bases between them. CDR3 size: 13 residues. Germline V CDR1 and CDR2: DFQATT, SNEGSKA (reference sequence).

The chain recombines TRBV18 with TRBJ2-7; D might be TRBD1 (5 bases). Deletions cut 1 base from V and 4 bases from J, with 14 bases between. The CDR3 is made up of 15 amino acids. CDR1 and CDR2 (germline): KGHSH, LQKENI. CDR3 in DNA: TGTGCCAGCTCACCACGGGTTCAGGGTCGTTACGAGCAGTACTTC. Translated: CASSPRVQGRYEQYF.

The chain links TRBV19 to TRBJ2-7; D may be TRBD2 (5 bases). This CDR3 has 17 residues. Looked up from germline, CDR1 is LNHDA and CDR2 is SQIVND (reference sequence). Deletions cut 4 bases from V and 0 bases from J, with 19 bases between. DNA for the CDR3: TGTGCCAGTAGTACCCTTTCGAAGACCGGGAACTCCTACGAGCAGTACTTC. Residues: CASSTLSKTGNSYEQYF.

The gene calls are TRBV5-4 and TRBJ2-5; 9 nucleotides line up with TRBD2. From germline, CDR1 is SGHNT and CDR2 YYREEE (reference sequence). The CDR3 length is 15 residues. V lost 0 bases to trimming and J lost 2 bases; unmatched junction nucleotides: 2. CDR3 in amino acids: CASSLVTSGQETQYF. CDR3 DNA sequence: TGTGCCAGCAGCTTGGTTACTAGCGGGCAAGAGACCCAGTACTTC.

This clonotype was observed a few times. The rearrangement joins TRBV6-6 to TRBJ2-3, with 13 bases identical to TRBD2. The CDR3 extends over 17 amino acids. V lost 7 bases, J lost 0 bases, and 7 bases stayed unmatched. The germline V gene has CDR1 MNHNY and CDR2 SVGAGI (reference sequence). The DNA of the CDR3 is TGTGCCAGCACCCTCGGGACTAGCGGGGAGAGCACAGATACGCAGTATTTT. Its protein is CASTLGTSGESTDTQYF.

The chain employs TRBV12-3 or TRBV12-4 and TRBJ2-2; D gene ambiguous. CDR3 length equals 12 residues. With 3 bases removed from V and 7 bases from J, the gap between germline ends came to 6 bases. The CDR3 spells CASSFSLGELFF. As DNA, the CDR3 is TGTGCCAGCAGTTTCTCCCTCGGGGAGCTGTTTTTT.

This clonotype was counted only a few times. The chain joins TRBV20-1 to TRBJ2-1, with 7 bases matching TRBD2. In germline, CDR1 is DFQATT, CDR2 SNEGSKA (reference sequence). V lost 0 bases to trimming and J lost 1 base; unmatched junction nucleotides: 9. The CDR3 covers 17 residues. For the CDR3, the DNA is TGCAGTGCTAGAGATAGCAGCGGGAAAGTGTCCTACAATGAGCAGTTCTTC. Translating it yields CSARDSSGKVSYNEQFF.

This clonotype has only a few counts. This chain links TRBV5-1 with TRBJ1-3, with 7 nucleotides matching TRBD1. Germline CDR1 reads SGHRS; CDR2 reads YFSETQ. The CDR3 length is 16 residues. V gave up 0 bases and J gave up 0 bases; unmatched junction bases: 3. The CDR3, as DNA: TGCGCCAGCAGCTTGGTGGACAGGCTCTCTGGAAACACCATATATTTT. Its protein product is CASSLVDRLSGNTIYF.

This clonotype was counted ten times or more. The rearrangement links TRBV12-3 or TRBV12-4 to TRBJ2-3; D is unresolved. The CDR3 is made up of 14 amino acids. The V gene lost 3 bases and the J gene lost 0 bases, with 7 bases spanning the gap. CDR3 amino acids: CASSFVPSTDTQYF. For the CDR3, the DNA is TGTGCCAGCAGTTTTGTCCCGAGCACAGATACGCAGTATTTT.

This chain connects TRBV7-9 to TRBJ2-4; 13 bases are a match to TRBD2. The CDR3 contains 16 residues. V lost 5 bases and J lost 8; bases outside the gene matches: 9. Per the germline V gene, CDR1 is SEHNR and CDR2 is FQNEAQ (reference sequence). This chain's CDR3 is CASSPRTSGSSDIQYF. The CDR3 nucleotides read TGTGCCAGCAGCCCGCGGACTAGCGGGAGTTCGGACATTCAGTACTTC.

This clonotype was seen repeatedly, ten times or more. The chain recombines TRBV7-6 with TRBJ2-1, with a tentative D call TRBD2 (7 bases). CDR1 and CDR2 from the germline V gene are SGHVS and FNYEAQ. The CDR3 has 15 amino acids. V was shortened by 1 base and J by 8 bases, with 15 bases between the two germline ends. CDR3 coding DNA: TGTGCCAGCAGCTTAGGCCAGGGGAGGGGGGATGAGCAGTTCTTC. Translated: CASSLGQGRGDEQFF.